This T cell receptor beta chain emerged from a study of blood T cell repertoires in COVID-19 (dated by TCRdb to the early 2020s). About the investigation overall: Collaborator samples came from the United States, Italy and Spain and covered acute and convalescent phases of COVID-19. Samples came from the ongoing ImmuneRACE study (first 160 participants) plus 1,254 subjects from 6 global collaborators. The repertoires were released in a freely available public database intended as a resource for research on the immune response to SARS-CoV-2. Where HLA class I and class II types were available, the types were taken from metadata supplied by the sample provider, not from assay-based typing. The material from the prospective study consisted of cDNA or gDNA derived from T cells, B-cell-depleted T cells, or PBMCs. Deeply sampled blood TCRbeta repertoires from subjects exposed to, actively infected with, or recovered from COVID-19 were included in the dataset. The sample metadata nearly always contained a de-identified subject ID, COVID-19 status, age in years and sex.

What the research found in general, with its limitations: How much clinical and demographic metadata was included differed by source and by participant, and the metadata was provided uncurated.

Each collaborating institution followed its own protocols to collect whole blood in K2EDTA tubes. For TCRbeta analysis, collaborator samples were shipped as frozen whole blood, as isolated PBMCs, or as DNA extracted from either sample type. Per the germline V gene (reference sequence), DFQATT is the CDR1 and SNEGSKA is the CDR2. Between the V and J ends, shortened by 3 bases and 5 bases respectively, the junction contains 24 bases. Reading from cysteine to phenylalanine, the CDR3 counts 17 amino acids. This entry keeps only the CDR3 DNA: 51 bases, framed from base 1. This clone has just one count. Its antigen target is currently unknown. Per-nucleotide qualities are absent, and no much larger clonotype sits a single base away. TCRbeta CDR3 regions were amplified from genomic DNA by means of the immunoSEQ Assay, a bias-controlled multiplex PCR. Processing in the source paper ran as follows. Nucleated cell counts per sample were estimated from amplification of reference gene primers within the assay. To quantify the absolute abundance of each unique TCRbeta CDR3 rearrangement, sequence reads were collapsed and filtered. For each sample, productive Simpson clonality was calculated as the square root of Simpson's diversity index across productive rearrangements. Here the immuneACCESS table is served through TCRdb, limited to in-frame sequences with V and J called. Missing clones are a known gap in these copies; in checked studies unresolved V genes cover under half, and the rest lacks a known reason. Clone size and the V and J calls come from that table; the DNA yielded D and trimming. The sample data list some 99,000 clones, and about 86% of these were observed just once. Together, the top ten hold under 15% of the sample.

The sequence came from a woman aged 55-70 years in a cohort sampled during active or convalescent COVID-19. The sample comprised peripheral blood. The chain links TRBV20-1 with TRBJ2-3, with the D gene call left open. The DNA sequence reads TGCAGTGCTAGTCTCCAGGCCTTCATCCAGCATAGAGATACGCAGTATTTT. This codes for CSASLQAFIQHRDTQYF.